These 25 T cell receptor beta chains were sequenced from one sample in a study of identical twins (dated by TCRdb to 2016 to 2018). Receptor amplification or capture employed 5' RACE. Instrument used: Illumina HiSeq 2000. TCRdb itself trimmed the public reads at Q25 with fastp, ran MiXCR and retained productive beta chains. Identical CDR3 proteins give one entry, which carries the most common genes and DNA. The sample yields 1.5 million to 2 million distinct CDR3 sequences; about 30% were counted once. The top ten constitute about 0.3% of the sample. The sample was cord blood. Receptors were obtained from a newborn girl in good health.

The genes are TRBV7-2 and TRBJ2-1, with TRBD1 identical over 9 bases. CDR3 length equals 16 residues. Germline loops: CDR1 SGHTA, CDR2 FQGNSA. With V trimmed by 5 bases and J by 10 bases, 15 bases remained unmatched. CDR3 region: CASSLQGARPSREQFF. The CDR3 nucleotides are TGTGCCAGCAGCCTACAGGGGGCCCGTCCTTCACGGGAGCAGTTCTTC.

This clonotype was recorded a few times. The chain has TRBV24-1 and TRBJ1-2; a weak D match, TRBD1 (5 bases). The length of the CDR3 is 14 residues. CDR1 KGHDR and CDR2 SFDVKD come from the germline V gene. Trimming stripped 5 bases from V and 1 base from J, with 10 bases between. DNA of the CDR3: TGTGCCACCAGTGGGGGCCCGCTTAACTATGGCTACACCTTC. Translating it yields CATSGGPLNYGYTF.

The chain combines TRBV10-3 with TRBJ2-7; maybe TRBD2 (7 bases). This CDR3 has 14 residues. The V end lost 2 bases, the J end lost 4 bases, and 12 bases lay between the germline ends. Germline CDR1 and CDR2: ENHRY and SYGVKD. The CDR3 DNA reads TGTGCCATCAGTGAGAGGGGGGGAGTATACGAGCAGTACTTC. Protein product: CAISERGGVYEQYF.

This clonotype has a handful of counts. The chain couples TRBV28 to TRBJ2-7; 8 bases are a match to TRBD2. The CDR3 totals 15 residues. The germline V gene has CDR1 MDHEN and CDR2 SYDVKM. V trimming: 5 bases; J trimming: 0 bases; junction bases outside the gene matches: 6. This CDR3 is CASSIAGRTSYEQYF. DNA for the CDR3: TGTGCCAGCAGTATAGCGGGACGCACCTCCTACGAGCAGTACTTC. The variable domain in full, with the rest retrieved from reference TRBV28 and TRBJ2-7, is DVKVTQSSRYLVKRTGEKVFLECVQDMDHENMFWYRQDPGLGLRLIYFSYDVKMKEKGDIPEGYSVSREKKERFSLILESASTNQTSMYLCASSIAGRTSYEQYFGPGTRLTVT.

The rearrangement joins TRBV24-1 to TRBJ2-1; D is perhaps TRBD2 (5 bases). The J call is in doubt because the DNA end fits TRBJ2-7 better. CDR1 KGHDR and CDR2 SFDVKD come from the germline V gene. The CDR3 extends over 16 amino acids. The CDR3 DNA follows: TGTGCCACCAGTGACCGGACTCGGAGCTCCTACAATGAGCAGTACTTC. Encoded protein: CATSDRTRSSYNEQYF.

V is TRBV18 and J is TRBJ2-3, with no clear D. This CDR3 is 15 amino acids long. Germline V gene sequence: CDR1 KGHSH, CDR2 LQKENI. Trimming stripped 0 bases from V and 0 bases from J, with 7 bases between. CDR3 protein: CASSPPDVSTDTQYF. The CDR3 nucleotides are TGTGCCAGCTCACCACCGGACGTTAGCACAGATACGCAGTATTTT.

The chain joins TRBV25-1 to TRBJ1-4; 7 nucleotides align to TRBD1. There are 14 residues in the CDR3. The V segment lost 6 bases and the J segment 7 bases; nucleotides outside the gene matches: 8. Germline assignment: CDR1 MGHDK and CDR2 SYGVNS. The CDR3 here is CASRRDSWREKLFF. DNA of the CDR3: TGTGCCAGCAGAAGGGACAGCTGGCGTGAAAAACTGTTTTTT.

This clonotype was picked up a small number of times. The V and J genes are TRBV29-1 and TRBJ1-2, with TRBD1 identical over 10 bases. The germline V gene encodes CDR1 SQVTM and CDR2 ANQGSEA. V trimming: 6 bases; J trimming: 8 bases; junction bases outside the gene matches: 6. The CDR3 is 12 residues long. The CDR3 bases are TGCAGCGTCAGCGGACAGGGGGAGGGCTACACCTTC. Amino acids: CSVSGQGEGYTF.

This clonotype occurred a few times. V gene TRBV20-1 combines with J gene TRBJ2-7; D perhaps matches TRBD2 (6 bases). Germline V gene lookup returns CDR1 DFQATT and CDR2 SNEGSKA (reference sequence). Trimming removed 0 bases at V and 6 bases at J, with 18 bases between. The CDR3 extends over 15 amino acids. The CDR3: CSARDPGTPSSEQYF. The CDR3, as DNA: TGCAGTGCTAGAGATCCCGGGACTCCTTCATCCGAGCAGTACTTC.

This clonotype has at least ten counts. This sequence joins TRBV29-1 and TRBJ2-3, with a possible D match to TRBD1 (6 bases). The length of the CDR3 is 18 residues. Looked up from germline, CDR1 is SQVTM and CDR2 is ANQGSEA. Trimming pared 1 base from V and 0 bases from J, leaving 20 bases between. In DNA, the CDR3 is TGCAGCGTTGAAGGACAGGCCCTAGGCACAACGAGCACAGATACGCAGTATTTT. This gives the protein CSVEGQALGTTSTDTQYF.

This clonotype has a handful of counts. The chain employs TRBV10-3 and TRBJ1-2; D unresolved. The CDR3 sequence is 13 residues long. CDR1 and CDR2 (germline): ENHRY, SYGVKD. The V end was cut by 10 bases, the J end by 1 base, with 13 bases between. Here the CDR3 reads CATWWTDNYGYTF. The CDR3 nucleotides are TGTGCCACCTGGTGGACCGATAACTATGGCTACACCTTC.

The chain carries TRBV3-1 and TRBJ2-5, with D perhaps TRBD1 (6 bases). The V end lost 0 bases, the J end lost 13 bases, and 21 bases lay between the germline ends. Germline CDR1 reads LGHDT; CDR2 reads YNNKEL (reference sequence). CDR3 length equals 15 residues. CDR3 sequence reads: CASSQDRAGEYERYF. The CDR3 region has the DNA TGTGCCAGCAGCCAAGATCGGGCAGGGGAATACGAGCGGTACTTC.

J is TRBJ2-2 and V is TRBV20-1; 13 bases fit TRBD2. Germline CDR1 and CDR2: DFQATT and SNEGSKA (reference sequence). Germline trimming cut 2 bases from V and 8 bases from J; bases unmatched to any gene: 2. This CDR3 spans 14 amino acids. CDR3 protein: CSARPGLAGGELFF. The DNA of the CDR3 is TGCAGTGCTAGACCGGGACTAGCGGGGGGGGAGCTGTTTTTT.

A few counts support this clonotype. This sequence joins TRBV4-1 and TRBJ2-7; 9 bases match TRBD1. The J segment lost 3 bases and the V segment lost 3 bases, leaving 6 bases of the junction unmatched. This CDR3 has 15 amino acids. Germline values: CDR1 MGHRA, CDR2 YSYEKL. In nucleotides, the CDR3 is TGCGCCAGCAGCCACTTACGACAGGGGGACTACGAGCAGTACTTC. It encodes CASSHLRQGDYEQYF.

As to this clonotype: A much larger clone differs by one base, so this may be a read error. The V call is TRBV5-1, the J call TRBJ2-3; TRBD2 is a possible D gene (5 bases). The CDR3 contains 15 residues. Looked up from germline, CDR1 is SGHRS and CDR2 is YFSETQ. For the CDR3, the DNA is TGCGCCAGCAGCGGGAGCGGAACCAGCACAGATGCGCAGTATTTT. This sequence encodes CASSGSGTSTDAQYF.

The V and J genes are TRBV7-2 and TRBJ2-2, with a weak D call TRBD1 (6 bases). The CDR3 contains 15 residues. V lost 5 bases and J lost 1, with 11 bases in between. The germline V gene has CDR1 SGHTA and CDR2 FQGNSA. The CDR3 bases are TGTGCCAGCAGCCCCTCGGGACAGAACACCGGGGAGCTGTTTTTT. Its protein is CASSPSGQNTGELFF.

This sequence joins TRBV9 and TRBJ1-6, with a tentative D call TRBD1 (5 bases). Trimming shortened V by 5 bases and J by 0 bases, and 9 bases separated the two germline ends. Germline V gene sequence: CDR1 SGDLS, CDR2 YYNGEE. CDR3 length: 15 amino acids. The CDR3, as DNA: TGTGCCAGCAGACAGGCGAACTCCTATAATTCACCCCTCCACTTT. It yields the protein CASRQANSYNSPLHF.

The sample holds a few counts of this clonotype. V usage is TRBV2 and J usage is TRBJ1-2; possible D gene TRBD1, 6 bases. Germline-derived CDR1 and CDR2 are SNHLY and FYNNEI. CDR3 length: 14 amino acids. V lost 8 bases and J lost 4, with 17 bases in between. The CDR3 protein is CASGYRTASYGYTF. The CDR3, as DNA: TGTGCCAGCGGCTATAGGACAGCCTCCTATGGCTACACCTTC.

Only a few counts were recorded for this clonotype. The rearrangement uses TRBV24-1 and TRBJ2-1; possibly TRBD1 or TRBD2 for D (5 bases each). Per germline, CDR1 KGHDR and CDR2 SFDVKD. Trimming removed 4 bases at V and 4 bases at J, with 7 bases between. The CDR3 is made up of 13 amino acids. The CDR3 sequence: CATSEGPYNEQFF. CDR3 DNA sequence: TGTGCCACCAGTGAGGGACCGTACAATGAGCAGTTCTTC.

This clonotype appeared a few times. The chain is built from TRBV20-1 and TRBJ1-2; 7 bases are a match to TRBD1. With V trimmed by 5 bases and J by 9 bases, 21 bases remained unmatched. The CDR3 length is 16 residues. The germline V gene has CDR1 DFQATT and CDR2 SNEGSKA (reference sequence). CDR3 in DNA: TGCAGTGCTTCCACCTTACCCGGGACAGCCCTTAGCAGCTACACCTTC. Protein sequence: CSASTLPGTALSSYTF.

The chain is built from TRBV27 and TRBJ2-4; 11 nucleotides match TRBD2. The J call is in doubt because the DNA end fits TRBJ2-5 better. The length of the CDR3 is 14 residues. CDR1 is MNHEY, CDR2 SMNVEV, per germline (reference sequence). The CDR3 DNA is TGTGCCAGCCAGGGACTAGCGGACAAAGAGACCCAGTACTTC. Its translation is CASQGLADKETQYF.

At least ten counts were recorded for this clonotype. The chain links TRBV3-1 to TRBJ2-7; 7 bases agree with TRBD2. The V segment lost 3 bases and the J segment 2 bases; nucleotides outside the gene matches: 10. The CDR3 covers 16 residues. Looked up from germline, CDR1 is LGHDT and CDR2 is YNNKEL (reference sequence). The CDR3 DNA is TGTGCCAGCAGCCAGGAGAGGCTAGCGGTTCCCTACGAGCAGTACTTC. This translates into CASSQERLAVPYEQYF.

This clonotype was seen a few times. CDR3: CASSLVGSNSYEQYF. DNA for the CDR3: TGTGCCAGCAGCTTAGTTGGCAGTAATTCCTACGAGCAGTACTTC. This chain joins TRBV7-2 and TRBJ2-7; D is ambiguous. Trimming took 1 base from V and 1 from J, leaving 11 bases between them. The CDR3 sequence is 15 residues long. Germline CDR1 reads SGHTA; CDR2 reads FQGNSA.

The CDR3 nucleotides are TGCGCCAGCAGTGAGTTCCTGGGTGGGACAACCGAGCAGTACTTC. Protein product: CASSEFLGGTTEQYF. This chain connects TRBV10-2 to TRBJ2-7, with a weak D call TRBD1 (6 bases). The CDR3 is 15 amino acids. V dropped 1 base and J dropped 6 bases, with 16 bases sitting between them. The germline V gene encodes CDR1 WSHSY and CDR2 SAAADI.

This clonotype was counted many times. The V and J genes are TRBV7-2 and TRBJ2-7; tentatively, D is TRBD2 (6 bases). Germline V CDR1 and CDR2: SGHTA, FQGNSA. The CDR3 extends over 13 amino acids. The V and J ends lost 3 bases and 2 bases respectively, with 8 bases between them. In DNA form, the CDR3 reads TGTGCCAGCAGCTTTTCTAGCGCCTACGAGCAGTACTTC. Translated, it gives CASSFSSAYEQYF.